These 23 T cell receptor beta chains came from one sample sequenced in a study of cytomegalovirus exposure and HLA in healthy donors. The data were produced by immunoSEQ multiplex PCR, yet TCRdb's version contains in-frame clones alone and is incomplete. Here the sample spans 150,000 to 200,000 clones, roughly 86% being singletons. The sequencing input was PBMCs. The receptor source for this set is a man between 18 and 35 years old in good health and CMV-seropositive.

The chain links TRBV5-1 to TRBJ2-7, with 8 nucleotides matching TRBD2. J gave up 1 base and V 0 bases, and 3 bases lay outside the gene matches. This CDR3 region has 15 residues. CDR1 is SGHRS, CDR2 YFSETQ, per germline. CDR3 in DNA: TGCGCCAGCAGCTTGGACGGGGGGGGGTCCTACGAGCAGTACTTC. This encodes CASSLDGGGSYEQYF.

The CDR3 sequence: CASSSGTSGYEQYF. For the CDR3, the DNA is TGTGCCAGCAGTTCCGGGACTAGCGGATACGAGCAGTACTTC. V is TRBV27 and J is TRBJ2-7, with 11 bases lining up with TRBD2. The CDR3 runs to 14 residues. The V gene's germline CDR1 is MNHEY and CDR2 SMNVEV (reference sequence). The ends lost 4 bases at V and 4 bases at J; junction bases unmatched: 3.

The genes are TRBV29-1 and TRBJ2-2, with 9 nucleotides matching TRBD2. Trimming cost V 0 bases and J 6 bases; bases outside gene matches: 5. The CDR3 length is 15 residues. Germline CDR1 SQVTM, CDR2 ANQGSEA. CDR3 coding DNA: TGCAGCGTTGAAGATGGGACTAGCTCGGCCGGGGAGCTGTTTTTT. Translation: CSVEDGTSSAGELFF.

This chain uses TRBV28 with TRBJ2-7; TRBD1 is a possible D gene (5 bases). V shed 5 bases and J shed 3 bases, with 17 bases lying between them. Germline CDR1 is MDHEN and CDR2 is SYDVKM. The CDR3 consists of 15 residues. Written as DNA, the CDR3 is TGTGCCAGCAGTCCTACAGGTCGGCCTGACTACGAGCAGTACTTC. As protein: CASSPTGRPDYEQYF.

This clone was seen only once. The gene calls are TRBV7-8 and TRBJ2-1; the match to TRBD2 covers 7 bases. Germline V gives CDR1 SGHVS, CDR2 FQNEAQ. The junction had 10 bases not matched to a gene; V was cut back by 3 bases and J by 14 bases. CDR3 length: 13 amino acids. The CDR3 region is CASSLGLPSGKFF. CDR3 coding DNA: TGTGCCAGCAGCTTGGGACTACCGAGCGGGAAGTTCTTC.

The chain couples TRBV7-9 to TRBJ1-2; D not resolved. Germline V gives CDR1 SEHNR, CDR2 FQNEAQ (reference sequence). Between the trimmed V and J ends, which lost 1 base and 7 bases, there was a span of 16 bases. The CDR3 has 15 residues. The CDR3 DNA follows: TGTGCCAGCAGCTTAGGTGCCGGTGAAACCGGTGGCTACACCTTC. Protein sequence: CASSLGAGETGGYTF.

This chain connects TRBV23-1 to TRBJ2-7, with 8 bases aligning to TRBD1. TRBV23-1 is treated as an ORF (open reading frame) with a function not yet certain. V was clipped by 7 bases and J by 11 bases; unmatched bases: 7. The CDR3 extends over 11 amino acids. DNA for the CDR3: TGCGCCAGCATGGGCACACAGGGGGAGTACTTC. Its translation is CASMGTQGEYF.

This chain joins TRBV6-1 and TRBJ2-1, with TRBD1 matching 7 bases. This CDR3 contains 16 residues. Losses at the gene ends were 4 bases for V and 5 bases for J; bases not matched to a gene: 11. The germline V gene has CDR1 MNHNS and CDR2 SASEGT. The CDR3 loop is CASSAPQGPEDNEQFF. The CDR3 DNA reads as TGTGCCAGCAGTGCACCACAGGGGCCCGAGGACAATGAGCAGTTCTTC.

This rearrangement joins TRBV2 to TRBJ2-5; D is possibly TRBD1 (6 bases). The CDR3 totals 13 residues. Germline CDR1 reads SNHLY; CDR2 reads FYNNEI. V dropped 8 bases and J dropped 2 bases, with 12 bases sitting between them. The CDR3 DNA is TGTGCCAGCCTAGACAGGACTCAAGAGACCCAGTACTTC. Translation: CASLDRTQETQYF.

This chain joins TRBV4-1 and TRBJ1-2; D unclear. Trimming took 0 bases from V and 4 from J, leaving 6 bases between them. The length of the CDR3 is 13 residues. The germline gives CDR1 MGHRA, CDR2 YSYEKL. DNA of the CDR3: TGCGCCAGCAGCCAAGATACGGGCTATGGCTACACCTTC. It is translated as CASSQDTGYGYTF.

The V gene is TRBV2, the J gene TRBJ2-1; D is unclear. Trimming took off 7 bases at V and 2 bases at J, with 9 bases between the two ends. Germline CDR1 SNHLY, CDR2 FYNNEI. This CDR3 has 13 residues. The CDR3: CASMVEAYNEQFF. For the CDR3, the DNA is TGTGCCAGCATGGTTGAGGCCTACAATGAGCAGTTCTTC.

Regarding this clone: Compared with germline, one end of the junction differs, possibly owing to a read error. The chain recombines TRBV2 with TRBJ1-4; no reliable D call. This CDR3 comprises 15 residues. The germline V gene encodes CDR1 SNHLY and CDR2 FYNNEI. CDR3 sequence: CASSPLDGSAENLFF. In nucleotides, the CDR3 is TGTGCCAGCAGTCCCCTCGATGGGTCGGCGGAAAACCTGTTTTTT. The full variable domain, completed using reference TRBV2 and TRBJ1-4, is EPEVTQTPSHQVTQMGQEVILRCVPISNHLYFYWYRQILGQKVEFLVSFYNNEISEKSEIFDDQFSVERPDGSNFTLKIRSTKLEDSAMYFCASSPLDGSAENLFFGSGTQLSVL.

The rearrangement uses TRBV21-1 and TRBJ2-7; TRBD1 is taken as the D call from the table, unchecked against the DNA. TRBV21-1 is deemed a pseudogene. The length of the CDR3 is 16 residues. The CDR3 nucleotides read TGTGCCAGCAGCAAGGGGACAGGGGAAGGTGAAAGGGAGCAGTACTTC. It yields the protein CASSKGTGEGEREQYF.

The chain is built from TRBV18 and TRBJ1-2; tentative D call: TRBD1 (6 bases). Trimming cost V 1 base and J 3 bases, with 12 bases left between them. The CDR3 has 15 residues. Germline CDR1 and CDR2: KGHSH and LQKENI. CDR3 nucleotide sequence: TGTGCCAGCTCACCACGTCAGGGGCCTGACTATGGCTACACCTTC. It translates to CASSPRQGPDYGYTF.

V is TRBV28 and J is TRBJ1-2, with D possibly TRBD1 on 6 matching bases. Trimming removed 6 bases from V and 0 bases from J, with 14 bases in between. The CDR3 loop spans 15 amino acids. Germline V lookup: CDR1 MDHEN, CDR2 SYDVKM. CDR3 residues: CASSIQDSSNYGYTF. The CDR3 nucleotides are TGTGCCAGCAGCATCCAGGACAGTTCTAACTATGGCTACACCTTC.

The chain combines TRBV18 with TRBJ2-1; 7 nucleotides align to TRBD1. This CDR3 region has 15 residues. Unmatched junction bases numbered 9, after V lost 6 bases and J lost 4 bases. Germline V gene lookup returns CDR1 KGHSH and CDR2 LQKENI. This CDR3 is CASSETGVGYNEQFF. The DNA of the CDR3 is TGTGCCAGCTCGGAAACAGGGGTTGGATACAATGAGCAGTTCTTC.

The V and J genes are TRBV25-1 and TRBJ2-7; the D gene is possibly TRBD1 (5 bases). Deletions cut 7 bases from V and 3 bases from J, with 13 bases between. The CDR3 length is 13 residues. The germline V gene encodes CDR1 MGHDK and CDR2 SYGVNS. The CDR3 nucleotides read TGTGCCAGCACCGAGACAGCCGGCTACGAGCAGTACTTC. Translation: CASTETAGYEQYF.

This clone was seen once. The rearrangement joins TRBV5-1 to TRBJ2-7; the D gene is possibly TRBD2 (5 bases). The CDR3 covers 12 residues. Trimming took 5 bases from V and 3 from J, leaving 9 bases between them. CDR1 and CDR2 from the germline V gene are SGHRS and YFSETQ. As DNA, the CDR3 is TGCGCCAGCAGGGAAGAGGGCTACGAGCAGTACTTC. Its protein product is CASREEGYEQYF.

CDR3 sequence: CASSKGSGKADTQYF. The CDR3 nucleotides read TGTGCCAGCAGTAAAGGGAGCGGGAAGGCAGATACGCAGTATTTT. This chain connects TRBV2 to TRBJ2-3; 7 bases are shared with TRBD2. The CDR3 loop spans 15 amino acids. The V segment lost 5 bases and the J segment 4 bases; nucleotides outside the gene matches: 9. CDR1 and CDR2 (germline): SNHLY, FYNNEI.

J is TRBJ2-1 and V is TRBV18; 9 bases align to TRBD2. Unmatched junction bases numbered 4, after V lost 2 bases and J lost 5 bases. The CDR3 loop spans 15 amino acids. Germline-derived CDR1 and CDR2 are KGHSH and LQKENI. The CDR3 region has the DNA TGTGCCAGCTCACCAAGTGCGGGAGGGAACAATGAGCAGTTCTTC. This sequence encodes CASSPSAGGNNEQFF.

The J gene is TRBJ2-7, the V gene TRBV5-3, with TRBD2 matching over 11 bases. TRBV5-3 carries the ORF label, with uncertain function. This CDR3 is built from 18 residues. V dropped 0 bases and J dropped 2; count of bases not matched to a gene: 10. The CDR3 DNA sequence: TGTGCCAGAAGCTTGGGGACGGCTAGCGGGAGGATCACCTACGAGCAGTACTTC. This gives the protein CARSLGTASGRITYEQYF.

This chain joins TRBV19 and TRBJ1-1; D remains ambiguous. Germline V gives CDR1 LNHDA, CDR2 SQIVND (reference sequence). V was clipped by 3 bases and J by 1 base, with 6 bases between them. This CDR3 has 13 amino acids. The CDR3 loop reads CASSIPGNTEAFF. Written as DNA, the CDR3 is TGTGCCAGTAGTATCCCGGGGAACACTGAAGCTTTCTTT.

V usage is TRBV19 and J usage is TRBJ2-7, with 7 bases aligning to TRBD1. V shed 5 bases, J shed 3 bases, and the junction held 4 bases outside the gene matches. Germline V gene sequence: CDR1 LNHDA, CDR2 SQIVND (reference sequence). CDR3 size: 13 residues. In DNA, the CDR3 is TGTGCCAGTAGTCGACAGGGACGCTACGAGCAGTACTTC. Its translation: CASSRQGRYEQYF.